Listed here are 24 T cell receptor beta chains from one sample, sequenced in a study of blood T cell repertoires in COVID-19. Produced via immunoSEQ multiplex PCR; TCRdb's table is partial and in-frame only. The table includes 270,000 or so clones, approximately 87% detected once. The sequenced sample was peripheral blood. Source of these receptors: a woman younger than 45 with COVID-19, enrolled during active disease.

The chain is built from TRBV5-1 and TRBJ2-3, with D possibly matching TRBD1 (6 bases). The CDR3 length is 15 residues. The germline gives CDR1 SGHRS, CDR2 YFSETQ. V lost 1 base, J lost 2 bases, and 11 bases lay in between. The CDR3 coding sequence is TGCGCCAGCAGCTTGTCAGGGGTTTACACAGATACGCAGTATTTT. This translates into CASSLSGVYTDTQYF.

This chain connects TRBV13 to TRBJ1-1; tentatively, D is TRBD1 (5 bases). CDR1 is PRHDT, CDR2 FYEKMQ, per germline (reference sequence). The CDR3 is 14 residues long. With 2 bases removed from V and 1 base from J, the gap between germline ends came to 8 bases. This CDR3 is CASSLLGGNTEAFF. CDR3 sequence (DNA): TGTGCCAGCAGCTTATTGGGGGGGAACACTGAAGCTTTCTTT.

The chain recombines TRBV9 with TRBJ2-5; TRBD1 matches at 7 bases. The germline CDR1 and CDR2 sequences are SGDLS and YYNGEE. V lost 4 bases to trimming and J lost 4 bases; unmatched junction nucleotides: 10. This CDR3 spans 15 amino acids. CDR3 residues: CASSSQTGMAETQYF. CDR3 coding DNA: TGTGCCAGCAGCTCTCAGACAGGGATGGCAGAGACCCAGTACTTC.

This clone has a handful of counts. This chain connects TRBV3-1 (or the pseudogene TRBV3-2) to TRBJ1-1; maybe TRBD1 (6 bases). Looked up from germline, CDR1 is LGHDT and CDR2 is YNNKEL (reference sequence). The CDR3 sequence is 14 residues long. Trimming pared 4 bases from V and 1 base from J, leaving 10 bases between. DNA for the CDR3: TGTGCCAGCAGCCTTGGGACAAGGAACACTGAAGCTTTCTTT. It yields the protein CASSLGTRNTEAFF.

This chain uses TRBV7-8 with TRBJ1-1; 8 positions match TRBD1. This CDR3 region has 14 residues. CDR1 and CDR2 from the germline V gene are SGHVS and FQNEAQ. Unmatched junction bases numbered 2, after V lost 2 bases and J lost 3 bases. CDR3 amino acids: CASSLPDRDTEAFF. The CDR3 region has the DNA TGTGCCAGCAGCTTACCGGACAGGGACACTGAAGCTTTCTTT.

The DNA of the CDR3 is TGCGCCAGCAGCCTAAGAATAGACAGCAATGAGCAGTTCTTC. Translation gives CASSLRIDSNEQFF. The gene calls are TRBV4-1 and TRBJ2-1, with a possible D match to TRBD1 (5 bases). Between the trimmed V and J ends, which lost 4 bases and 6 bases, there was a span of 13 bases. CDR1 MGHRA and CDR2 YSYEKL come from the germline V gene. The CDR3 loop spans 14 amino acids.

V gene TRBV10-2 combines with J gene TRBJ2-7, with D possibly being TRBD2 (5 bases). V was pared by 2 bases and J by 3 bases, with 5 bases between. The CDR3 contains 12 residues. Germline values: CDR1 WSHSY, CDR2 SAAADI. The CDR3 DNA follows: TGCGCCAGCAGTGAGCGGGACTACGAGCAGTACTTC. It specifies CASSERDYEQYF.

V gene TRBV2 combines with J gene TRBJ1-1; D is unresolved. This CDR3 contains 12 residues. V shed 6 bases and J shed 4 bases, with 9 bases lying between them. CDR1 is SNHLY and CDR2 is FYNNEI in the germline V gene. The CDR3 here is CASRSVSTEAFF. CDR3 bases: TGTGCCAGCAGGTCGGTATCCACTGAAGCTTTCTTT.

The rearrangement links TRBV5-6 to TRBJ2-2; TRBD1 is a possible D gene (6 bases). Germline assignment: CDR1 SGHDT and CDR2 YYEEEE. The V end lost 1 base, the J end lost 2 bases, and 12 bases lay between the germline ends. This CDR3 spans 16 amino acids. The DNA for the CDR3 is TGTGCCAGCAGCTTGTACAGGGTCCTTAACACCGGGGAGCTGTTTTTT. It encodes CASSLYRVLNTGELFF. The full variable domain, rest sourced from reference TRBV5-6 and TRBJ2-2, is DAGVTQSPTHLIKTRGQQVTLRCSPKSGHDTVSWYQQALGQGPQFIFQYYEEEERQRGNFPDRFSGHQFPNYSSELNVNALLLGDSALYLCASSLYRVLNTGELFFGEGSRLTVL.

This clone occurred a few times. V gene TRBV6-5 combines with J gene TRBJ1-1, with D possibly matching TRBD1 (6 bases). There are 16 residues in the CDR3. The germline V and J ends were trimmed by 2 bases and 0 bases, with 13 bases remaining between them. CDR1 MNHEY and CDR2 SVGAGI come from the germline V gene. CDR3 in DNA: TGTGCCAGCAGTTACGGGACATCGGGAATGAACACTGAAGCTTTCTTT. This codes for CASSYGTSGMNTEAFF.

The chain recombines TRBV28 with TRBJ1-5; unclear D gene. This CDR3 is built from 15 residues. Germline V lookup: CDR1 MDHEN, CDR2 SYDVKM. Trimming took off 7 bases at V and 4 bases at J, with 17 bases between the two ends. The chain's CDR3 is CASNRRHYKNQPQHF. In nucleotides, the CDR3 is TGTGCCAGCAACCGTCGACATTACAAGAATCAGCCCCAGCATTTT.

The chain is built from TRBV21-1 and TRBJ1-3; the table's D gene call, TRBD1, was not cross checked with the DNA. TRBV21-1 counts as a pseudogene. CDR3 size: 18 residues. The CDR3 sequence: CASSKGVQGARSGNTIYF. The CDR3 DNA reads TGTGCCAGCAGCAAAGGGGTACAGGGGGCAAGGTCTGGAAACACCATATATTTT.

The chain employs TRBV4-1 and TRBJ2-7, with 9 bases fitting TRBD1. Germline loops: CDR1 MGHRA, CDR2 YSYEKL. The CDR3 is 15 amino acids. J was trimmed by 3 bases and V by 1 base; bases with no gene match: 4. As DNA, the CDR3 is TGCGCCAGCAGCCAAGCAGGGACAGGGCACTACGAGCAGTACTTC. It is translated as CASSQAGTGHYEQYF.

The chain joins TRBV7-9 to TRBJ1-2, with 9 bases identical to TRBD1. Germline V gene data show CDR1 as SEHNR and CDR2 as FQNEAQ (reference sequence). V shed 4 bases, J shed 5 bases, and the junction held 14 bases outside the gene matches. The length of the CDR3 is 17 residues. The DNA for the CDR3 is TGTGCCAGCAGCTCGACACAGGGGGCTATTCAGACGTATGGCTACACCTTC. Its translation: CASSSTQGAIQTYGYTF.

The chain recombines TRBV30 with TRBJ2-2; D possibly corresponds to TRBD1 (6 bases). Germline assignment: CDR1 GTSNPN and CDR2 SVGIG (reference sequence). This CDR3 region has 14 residues. The V end lost 3 bases, the J end lost 4 bases, and 12 bases lay between the germline ends. The chain's CDR3 is CAWRQGSLTGELFF. The CDR3 bases are TGTGCCTGGAGGCAGGGGTCCCTCACCGGGGAGCTGTTTTTT.

The chain joins TRBV7-6 to TRBJ2-2; the D gene is possibly TRBD1 (6 bases). The V gene lost 4 bases and the J gene lost 6 bases, with 21 bases spanning the gap. Germline lookup yields CDR1 SGHVS and CDR2 FNYEAQ. The CDR3 covers 17 residues. Here the CDR3 reads CASSSYQQGFASGELFF. The CDR3 DNA sequence: TGTGCCAGCAGCTCGTACCAACAGGGTTTTGCGTCCGGGGAGCTGTTTTTT.

The gene calls are TRBV7-9 and TRBJ2-3; the D gene is possibly TRBD1 (6 bases). This CDR3 has 17 residues. CDR1 is SEHNR and CDR2 is FQNEAQ in the germline V gene (reference sequence). Deletions cut 7 bases from V and 1 base from J, with 21 bases between. The CDR3 coding sequence is TGTGCCAGCACCCCGAAAGGGGGTAGGGCCCGCACAGATACGCAGTATTTT. Encoded protein: CASTPKGGRARTDTQYF.

In its sample, this clone was seen once. CDR3 loop: CASSQVGRPNTEAFF. CDR3 nucleotide sequence: TGTGCCAGCAGCCAAGTCGGGAGGCCGAACACTGAAGCTTTCTTT. V is TRBV3-1 (or the pseudogene TRBV3-2) and J is TRBJ1-1; D gene ambiguous. V lost 1 base and J 1 base, leaving 10 bases between the germline ends. The V gene's germline CDR1 is LGHDT and CDR2 YNNKEL (reference sequence). The CDR3 consists of 15 residues.

This clone was detected only once. The genes are TRBV2 and TRBJ1-2, with TRBD1 as a possible D gene (5 bases). V was clipped by 6 bases and J by 3 bases, with 11 bases between them. The CDR3 loop spans 13 amino acids. CDR1 and CDR2 from the germline V gene are SNHLY and FYNNEI. CDR3 sequence reads: CASSSGTDYGYTF. The DNA for the CDR3 is TGTGCCAGCAGCTCCGGGACTGACTATGGCTACACCTTC.

This chain's CDR3 is CASSHPPRTGVSYEQYF. CDR3 in DNA: TGTGCCAGCAGCCACCCCCCCCGGACAGGGGTCTCCTACGAGCAGTACTTC. The chain has TRBV3-1 (or the pseudogene TRBV3-2) and TRBJ2-7; 9 positions match TRBD1. The germline V gene encodes CDR1 LGHDT and CDR2 YNNKEL (reference sequence). V was clipped by 3 bases and J by 0 bases; unmatched bases: 9. The CDR3 runs 17 residues.

The J gene is TRBJ2-4, the V gene TRBV3-1 (or the pseudogene TRBV3-2); 9 bases match TRBD1. There are 16 residues in the CDR3. J was trimmed by 8 bases and V by 5 bases; bases with no gene match: 13. CDR1 is LGHDT, CDR2 YNNKEL, per germline (reference sequence). CDR3 protein: CASSSPGQGLVDIQYF. The CDR3 DNA is TGTGCCAGCAGCAGCCCGGGACAGGGATTGGTTGACATTCAGTACTTC.

J is TRBJ1-6 and V is TRBV11-3; 8 nucleotides align to TRBD1. Germline trimming cut 5 bases from V and 5 bases from J; bases unmatched to any gene: 5. The germline CDR1 and CDR2 sequences are SGHNT and YENEEA. The CDR3 runs 15 residues. CDR3 coding DNA: TGTGCCAGCAGCACGGGGGACAGGCATAATTCACCCCTCCACTTT. Protein product: CASSTGDRHNSPLHF. Full variable domain (outside the CDR3, taken from reference TRBV11-3 and TRBJ1-6): EAGVVQSPRYKIIEKKQPVAFWCNPISGHNTLYWYLQNLGQGPELLIRYENEEAVDDSQLPKDRFSAERLKGVDSTLKIQPAELGDSAVYLCASSTGDRHNSPLHFGNGTRLTVT.

This rearrangement joins TRBV5-4 to TRBJ2-6; D might be TRBD1 (5 bases). CDR1 is SGHNT and CDR2 is YYREEE in the germline V gene (reference sequence). The CDR3 sequence is 18 residues long. Deletions cut 2 bases from V and 0 bases from J, with 15 bases between. The CDR3 loop is CASSLRQMKISGANVLTF. The CDR3, as DNA: TGTGCCAGCAGCTTACGACAGATGAAAATCTCTGGGGCCAACGTCCTGACTTTC.

The chain links TRBV12-3 or TRBV12-4 to TRBJ2-7, with D possibly TRBD1 on 5 matching bases. CDR3 size: 12 residues. The V end was cut by 6 bases, the J end by 3 bases, with 9 bases between. CDR3 in amino acids: CASSDDSYEQYF. Written as DNA, the CDR3 is TGTGCCAGCAGCGATGACAGCTACGAGCAGTACTTC.